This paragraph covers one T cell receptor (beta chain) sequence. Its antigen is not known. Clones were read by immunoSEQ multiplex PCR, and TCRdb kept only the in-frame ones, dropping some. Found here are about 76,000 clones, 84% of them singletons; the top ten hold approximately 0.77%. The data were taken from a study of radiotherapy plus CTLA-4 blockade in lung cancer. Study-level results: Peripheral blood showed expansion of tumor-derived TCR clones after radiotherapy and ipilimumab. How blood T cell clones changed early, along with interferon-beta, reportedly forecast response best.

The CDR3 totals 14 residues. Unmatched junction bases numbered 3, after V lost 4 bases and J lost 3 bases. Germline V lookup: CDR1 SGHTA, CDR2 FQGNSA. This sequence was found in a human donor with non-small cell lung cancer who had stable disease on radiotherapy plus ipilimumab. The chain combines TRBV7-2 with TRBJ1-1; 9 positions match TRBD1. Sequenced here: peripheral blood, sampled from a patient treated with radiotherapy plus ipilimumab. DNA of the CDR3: TGTGCCAGCAGCTCGGGACAGGGTTACACTGAAGCTTTCTTT. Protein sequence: CASSSGQGYTEAFF. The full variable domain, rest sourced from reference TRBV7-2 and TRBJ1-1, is GAGVSQSPSNKVTEKGKDVELRCDPISGHTALYWYRQSLGQGLEFLIYFQGNSAPDKSGLPSDRFSAERTGGSVSTLTIQRTQQEDSAVYLCASSSGQGYTEAFFGQGTRLTVV.